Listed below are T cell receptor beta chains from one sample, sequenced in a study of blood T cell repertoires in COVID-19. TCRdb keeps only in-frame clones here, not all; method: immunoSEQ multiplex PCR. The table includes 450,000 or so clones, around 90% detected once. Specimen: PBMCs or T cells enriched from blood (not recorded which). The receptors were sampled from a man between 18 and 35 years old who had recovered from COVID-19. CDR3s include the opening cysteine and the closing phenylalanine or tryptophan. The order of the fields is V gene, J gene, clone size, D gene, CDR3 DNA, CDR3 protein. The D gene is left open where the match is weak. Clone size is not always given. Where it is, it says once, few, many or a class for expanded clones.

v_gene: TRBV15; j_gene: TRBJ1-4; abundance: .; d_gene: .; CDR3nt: TGTGCCACCAGCAGAGGGTCAGGGAAGTCAACTAATGAAAAACTGTTTTTT; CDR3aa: CATSRGSGKSTNEKLFF
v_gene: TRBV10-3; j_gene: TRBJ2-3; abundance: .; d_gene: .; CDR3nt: TGTGCCATCTCTATACTAGCAACGGGCACAGATACGCAGTATTTT; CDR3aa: CAISILATGTDTQYF
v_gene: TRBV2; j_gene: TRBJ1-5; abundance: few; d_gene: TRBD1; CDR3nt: TGTGCCAGCGGACCTGGACAGGGCAATCAGCCCCAGCATTTT; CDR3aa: CASGPGQGNQPQHF
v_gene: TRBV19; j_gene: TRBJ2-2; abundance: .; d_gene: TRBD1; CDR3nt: TGTGCCAGTAGTGGACAGGGGGCGGACACCGGGGAGCTGTTTTTT; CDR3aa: CASSGQGADTGELFF
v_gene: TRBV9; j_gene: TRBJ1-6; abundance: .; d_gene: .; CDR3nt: TGTGCCAGCACCCCAGGCCCAGGGCGCTCCTATAATTCACCCCTCCACTTT; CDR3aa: CASTPGPGRSYNSPLHF
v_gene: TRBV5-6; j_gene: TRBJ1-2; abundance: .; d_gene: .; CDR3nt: TGTGCCAGCAGCGGGGGACTCTATGGCTACACCTTC; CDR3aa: CASSGGLYGYTF
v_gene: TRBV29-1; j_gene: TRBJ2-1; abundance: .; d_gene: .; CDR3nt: TGCAGCGCAGGGGCTACAGCCTCCTCCTACAATGAGCAGTTCTTC; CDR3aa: CSAGATASSYNEQFF
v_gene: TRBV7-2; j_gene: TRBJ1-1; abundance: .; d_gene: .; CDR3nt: TGTGCCAGCAGCGAGGGGTGGGGGCCGGAAGCTTTCTTT; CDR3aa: CASSEGWGPEAFF
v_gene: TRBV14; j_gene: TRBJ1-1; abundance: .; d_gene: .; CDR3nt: TGTGCCAGCAGCCATGGGGGGGGTAGGAACACTGAAGCTTTCTTT; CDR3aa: CASSHGGGRNTEAFF
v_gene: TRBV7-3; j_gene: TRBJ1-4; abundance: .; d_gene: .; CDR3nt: TGTGCCAGCAGCCTAGGGGGTGGTAATGAAAAACTGTTTTTT; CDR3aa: CASSLGGGNEKLFF
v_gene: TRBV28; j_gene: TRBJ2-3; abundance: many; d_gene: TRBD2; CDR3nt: TGTGCCAGCCACGACAATAGCGGGACTAGCACAGATACGCAGTATTTT; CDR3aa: CASHDNSGTSTDTQYF
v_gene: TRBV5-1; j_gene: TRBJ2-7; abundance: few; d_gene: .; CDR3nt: TGCGCCAGCAGCTCGGCGCCGACGGGCTACGAGCAGTACTTC; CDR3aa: CASSSAPTGYEQYF
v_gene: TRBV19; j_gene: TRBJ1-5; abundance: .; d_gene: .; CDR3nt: TGTGCCAGTAGTATTCTACAGGGAAATCAGCCCCAGCATTTT; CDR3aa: CASSILQGNQPQHF
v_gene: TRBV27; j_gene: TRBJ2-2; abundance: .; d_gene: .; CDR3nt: TGTGCCAGCAGTTTATCGACATCCCCTTCCGCCGGGGAGCTGTTTTTT; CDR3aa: CASSLSTSPSAGELFF
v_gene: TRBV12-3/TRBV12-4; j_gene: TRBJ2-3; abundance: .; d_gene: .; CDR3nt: TGTGCCAGCAGTTTCGGGAGCGGGGATACGCAGTATTTT; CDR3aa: CASSFGSGDTQYF
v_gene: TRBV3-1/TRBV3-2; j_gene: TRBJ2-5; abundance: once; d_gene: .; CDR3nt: TGTGCCAGCAGCCAGGGGCGTGAGACCCAGTACTTC; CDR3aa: CASSQGRETQYF